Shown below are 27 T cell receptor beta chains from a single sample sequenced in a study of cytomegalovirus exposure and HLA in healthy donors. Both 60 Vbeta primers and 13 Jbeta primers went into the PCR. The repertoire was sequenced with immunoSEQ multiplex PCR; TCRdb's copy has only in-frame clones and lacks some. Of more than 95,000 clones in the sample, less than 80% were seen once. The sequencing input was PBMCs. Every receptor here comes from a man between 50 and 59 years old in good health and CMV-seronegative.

Here the CDR3 DNA reads TGCGCCAGCAGCCAAGATATTGGAGGACAGTGGGCTGGATTCTATGGCTACACCTTC. Its protein product is CASSQDIGGQWAGFYGYTF. V and J are TRBV4-1 and TRBJ1-2; D is perhaps TRBD1 (6 bases). V was trimmed by 0 bases and J by 4 bases, leaving 24 bases between them. The germline V gene encodes CDR1 MGHRA and CDR2 YSYEKL. This CDR3 has 19 residues.

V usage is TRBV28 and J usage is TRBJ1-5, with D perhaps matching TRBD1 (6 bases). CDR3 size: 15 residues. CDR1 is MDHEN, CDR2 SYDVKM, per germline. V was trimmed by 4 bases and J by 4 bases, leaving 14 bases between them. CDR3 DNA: TGTGCCAGCAGTTCCCAGGACAGCATTAATCAGCCCCAGCATTTT. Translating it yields CASSSQDSINQPQHF.

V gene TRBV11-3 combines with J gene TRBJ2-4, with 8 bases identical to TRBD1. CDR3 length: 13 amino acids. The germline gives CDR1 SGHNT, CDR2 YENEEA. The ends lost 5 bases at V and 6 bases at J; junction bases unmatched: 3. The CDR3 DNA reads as TGTGCCAGCAGCGCTGGACAGGGAAACATTCAGTACTTC. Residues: CASSAGQGNIQYF.

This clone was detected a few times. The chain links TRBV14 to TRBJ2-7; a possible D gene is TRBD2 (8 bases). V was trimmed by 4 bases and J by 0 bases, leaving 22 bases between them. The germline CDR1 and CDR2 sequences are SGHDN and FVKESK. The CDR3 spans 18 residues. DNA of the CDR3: TGTGCCAGCAGCCGGGACAGACGAGAGCGGGGGAGCTCCTACGAGCAGTACTTC. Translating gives CASSRDRRERGSSYEQYF.

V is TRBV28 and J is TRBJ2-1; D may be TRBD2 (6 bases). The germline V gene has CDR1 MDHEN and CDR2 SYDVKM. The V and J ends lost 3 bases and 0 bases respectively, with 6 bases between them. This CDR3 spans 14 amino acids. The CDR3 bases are TGTGCCAGCAGTTTCGGGGGCTCCTACAATGAGCAGTTCTTC. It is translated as CASSFGGSYNEQFF. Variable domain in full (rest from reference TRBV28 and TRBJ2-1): DVKVTQSSRYLVKRTGEKVFLECVQDMDHENMFWYRQDPGLGLRLIYFSYDVKMKEKGDIPEGYSVSREKKERFSLILESASTNQTSMYLCASSFGGSYNEQFFGPGTRLTVL.

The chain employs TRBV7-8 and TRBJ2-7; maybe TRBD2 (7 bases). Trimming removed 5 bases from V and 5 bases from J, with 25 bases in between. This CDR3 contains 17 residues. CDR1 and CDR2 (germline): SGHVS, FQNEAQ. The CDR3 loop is CASSPSGLGRGNHEQYF. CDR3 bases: TGTGCCAGCAGCCCCAGCGGTCTGGGGAGGGGGAACCACGAGCAGTACTTC.

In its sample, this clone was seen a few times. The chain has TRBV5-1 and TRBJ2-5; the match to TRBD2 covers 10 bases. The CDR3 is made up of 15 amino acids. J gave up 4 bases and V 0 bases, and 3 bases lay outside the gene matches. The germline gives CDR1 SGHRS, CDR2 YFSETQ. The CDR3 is CASSLEAGGPETQYF. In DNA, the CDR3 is TGCGCCAGCAGCTTGGAAGCGGGGGGGCCAGAGACCCAGTACTTC.

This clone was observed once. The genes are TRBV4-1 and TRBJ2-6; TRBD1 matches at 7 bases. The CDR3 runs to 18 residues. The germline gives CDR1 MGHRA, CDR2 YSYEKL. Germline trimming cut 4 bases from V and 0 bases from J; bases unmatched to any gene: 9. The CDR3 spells CASSLRDRDSSGANVLTF. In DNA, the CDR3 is TGCGCCAGCAGCCTCCGGGACAGAGATTCCTCTGGGGCCAACGTCCTGACTTTC.

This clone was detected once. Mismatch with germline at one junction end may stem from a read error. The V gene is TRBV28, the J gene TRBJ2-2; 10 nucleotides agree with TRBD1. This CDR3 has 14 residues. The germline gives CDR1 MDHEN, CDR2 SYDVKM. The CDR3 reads CAGSGTGETGELFF. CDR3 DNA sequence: TGTGCCGGCAGCGGGACAGGGGAGACCGGGGAGCTGTTTTTT.

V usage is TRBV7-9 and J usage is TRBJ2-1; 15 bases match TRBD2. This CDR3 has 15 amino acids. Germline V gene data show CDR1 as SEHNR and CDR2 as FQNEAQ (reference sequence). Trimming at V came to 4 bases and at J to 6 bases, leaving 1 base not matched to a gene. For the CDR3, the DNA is TGTGCCAGCAGCTGGACTAGCGGGGGGGCCAATGAGCAGTTCTTC. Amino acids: CASSWTSGGANEQFF.

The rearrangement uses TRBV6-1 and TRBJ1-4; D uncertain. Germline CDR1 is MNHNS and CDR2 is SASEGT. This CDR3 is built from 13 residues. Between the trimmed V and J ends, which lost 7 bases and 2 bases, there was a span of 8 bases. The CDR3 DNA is TGTGCCAGCAATCGAGGGACTAATGAAAAACTGTTTTTT. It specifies CASNRGTNEKLFF.

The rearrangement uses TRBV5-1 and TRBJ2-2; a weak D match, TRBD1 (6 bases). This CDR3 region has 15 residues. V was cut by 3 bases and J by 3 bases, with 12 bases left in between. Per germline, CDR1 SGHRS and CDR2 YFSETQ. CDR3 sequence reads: CASSWGQGHTGELFF. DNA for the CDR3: TGCGCCAGCAGCTGGGGGCAGGGTCACACCGGGGAGCTGTTTTTT. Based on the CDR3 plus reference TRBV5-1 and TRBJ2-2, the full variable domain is KAGVTQTPRYLIKTRGQQVTLSCSPISGHRSVSWYQQTPGQGLQFLFEYFSETQRNKGNFPGRFSGRQFSNSRSEMNVSTLELGDSALYLCASSWGQGHTGELFFGEGSRLTVL.

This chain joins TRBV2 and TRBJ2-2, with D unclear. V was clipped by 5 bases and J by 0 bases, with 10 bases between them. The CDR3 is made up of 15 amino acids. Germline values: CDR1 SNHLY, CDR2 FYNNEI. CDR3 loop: CASSSGLANTGELFF. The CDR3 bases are TGTGCCAGCAGTTCCGGGTTGGCGAACACCGGGGAGCTGTTTTTT.

CDR3 region: CASGQSYGYTF. CDR3 DNA sequence: TGTGCCAGCGGACAGAGCTATGGCTACACCTTC. The gene calls are TRBV28 and TRBJ1-2; D perhaps matches TRBD1 (6 bases). V shed 8 bases and J shed 4 bases, with 8 bases lying between them. CDR3 length equals 11 residues. Germline CDR1 reads MDHEN; CDR2 reads SYDVKM.

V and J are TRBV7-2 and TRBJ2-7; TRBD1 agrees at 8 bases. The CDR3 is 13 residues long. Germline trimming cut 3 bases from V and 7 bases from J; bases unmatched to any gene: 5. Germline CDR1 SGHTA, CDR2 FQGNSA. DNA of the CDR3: TGTGCCAGCAGCTTCGACAGGGGCGGGGAGCAGTACTTC. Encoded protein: CASSFDRGGEQYF.

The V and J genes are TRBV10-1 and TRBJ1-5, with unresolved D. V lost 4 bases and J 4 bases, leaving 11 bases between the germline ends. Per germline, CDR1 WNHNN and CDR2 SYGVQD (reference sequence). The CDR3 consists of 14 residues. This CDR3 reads CASSASGENQPQHF. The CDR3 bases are TGCGCCAGCAGTGCCTCCGGAGAAAATCAGCCCCAGCATTTT.

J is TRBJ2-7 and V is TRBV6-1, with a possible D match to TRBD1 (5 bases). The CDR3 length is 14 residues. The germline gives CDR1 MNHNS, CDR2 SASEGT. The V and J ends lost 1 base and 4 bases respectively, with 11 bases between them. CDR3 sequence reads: CASSEGSKGYEQYF. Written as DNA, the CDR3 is TGTGCCAGCAGTGAAGGGTCCAAGGGGTACGAGCAGTACTTC.

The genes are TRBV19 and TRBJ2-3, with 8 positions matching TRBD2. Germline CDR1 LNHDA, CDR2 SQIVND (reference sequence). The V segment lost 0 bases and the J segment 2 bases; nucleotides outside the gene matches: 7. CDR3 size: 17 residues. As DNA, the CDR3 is TGTGCCAGTAGTATAGATCTTGAGCGGGGGCTCACAGATACGCAGTATTTT. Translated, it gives CASSIDLERGLTDTQYF.

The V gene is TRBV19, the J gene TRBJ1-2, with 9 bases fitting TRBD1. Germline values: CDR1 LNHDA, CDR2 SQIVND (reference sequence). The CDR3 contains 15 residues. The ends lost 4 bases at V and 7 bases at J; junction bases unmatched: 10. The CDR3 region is CASSTLTGGEAGYTF. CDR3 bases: TGTGCCAGTAGTACCCTCACAGGGGGCGAAGCTGGCTACACCTTC.

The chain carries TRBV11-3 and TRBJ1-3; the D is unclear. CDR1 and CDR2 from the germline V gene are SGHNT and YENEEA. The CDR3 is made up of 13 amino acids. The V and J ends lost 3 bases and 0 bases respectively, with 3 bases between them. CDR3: CASSFSSGNTIYF. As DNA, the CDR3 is TGTGCCAGCAGCTTCAGCTCTGGAAACACCATATATTTT.

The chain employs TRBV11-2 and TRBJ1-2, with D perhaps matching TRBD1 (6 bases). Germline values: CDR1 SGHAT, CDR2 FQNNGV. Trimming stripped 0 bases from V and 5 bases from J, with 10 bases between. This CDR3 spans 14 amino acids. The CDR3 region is CASSLEDRLYGYTF. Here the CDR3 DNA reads TGTGCCAGCAGCTTAGAGGACAGACTATATGGCTACACCTTC.

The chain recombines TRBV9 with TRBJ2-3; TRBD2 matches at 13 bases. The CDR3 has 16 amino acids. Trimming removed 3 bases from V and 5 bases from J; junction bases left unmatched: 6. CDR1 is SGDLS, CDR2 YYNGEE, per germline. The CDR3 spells CASSGTSGGAGDTQYF. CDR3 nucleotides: TGTGCCAGCAGCGGTACTAGCGGGGGGGCGGGAGATACGCAGTATTTT.

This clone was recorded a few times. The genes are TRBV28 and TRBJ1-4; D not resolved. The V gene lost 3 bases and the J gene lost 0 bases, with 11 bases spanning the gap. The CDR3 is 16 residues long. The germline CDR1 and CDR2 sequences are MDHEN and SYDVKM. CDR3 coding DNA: TGTGCCAGCAGTTTGTCCGGGAGTGCAACTAATGAAAAACTGTTTTTT. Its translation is CASSLSGSATNEKLFF. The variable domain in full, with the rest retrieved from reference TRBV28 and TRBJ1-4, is DVKVTQSSRYLVKRTGEKVFLECVQDMDHENMFWYRQDPGLGLRLIYFSYDVKMKEKGDIPEGYSVSREKKERFSLILESASTNQTSMYLCASSLSGSATNEKLFFGSGTQLSVL.

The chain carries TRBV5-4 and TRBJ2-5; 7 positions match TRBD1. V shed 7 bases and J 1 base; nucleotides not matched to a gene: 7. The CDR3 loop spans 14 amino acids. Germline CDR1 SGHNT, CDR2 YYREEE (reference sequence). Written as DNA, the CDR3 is TGTGCCAGCCACGACACAGGGGTCCAAGAGACCCAGTACTTC. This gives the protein CASHDTGVQETQYF.

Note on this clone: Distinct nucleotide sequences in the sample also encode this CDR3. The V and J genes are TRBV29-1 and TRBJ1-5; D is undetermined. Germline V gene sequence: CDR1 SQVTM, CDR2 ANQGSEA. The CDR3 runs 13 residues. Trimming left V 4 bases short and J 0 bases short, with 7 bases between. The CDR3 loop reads CSVAGNSNQPQHF. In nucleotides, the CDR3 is TGCAGCGTTGCAGGTAATAGCAATCAGCCCCAGCATTTT.

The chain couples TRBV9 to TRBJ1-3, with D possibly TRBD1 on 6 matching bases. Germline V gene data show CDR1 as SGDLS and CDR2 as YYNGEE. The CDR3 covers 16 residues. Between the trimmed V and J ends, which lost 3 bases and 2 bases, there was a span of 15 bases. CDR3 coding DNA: TGTGCCAGCAGCGCCCACCCCGAGGGGGCTGGAAACACCATATATTTT. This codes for CASSAHPEGAGNTIYF.

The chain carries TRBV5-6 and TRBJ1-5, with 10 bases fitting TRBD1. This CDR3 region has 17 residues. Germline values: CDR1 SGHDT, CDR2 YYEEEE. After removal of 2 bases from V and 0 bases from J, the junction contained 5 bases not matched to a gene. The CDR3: CASSFGTGDPSNQPQHF. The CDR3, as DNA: TGTGCCAGCAGCTTTGGGACAGGGGATCCTAGCAATCAGCCCCAGCATTTT.